Listed below are T cell receptor beta chains from one sample, sequenced in a study of OX40 agonist ivuxolimab in advanced cancers. The data were produced by immunoSEQ multiplex PCR, yet TCRdb's version contains in-frame clones alone and is incomplete. The sample contains more than 12,000 clones, about 90% of which appear only once. The material sequenced was CD4+ or CD8+ T cells sorted from blood, taken in a trial of the OX40 agonist ivuxolimab. The receptor source for this set is an adult with an advanced solid tumor such as melanoma, head and neck, liver or kidney cancer. Both conserved end residues are part of each CDR3. The D gene is left open where the match is weak. A clone size is listed for some rows: how often the clone was seen (once, few, many), or a class if it is expanded.

CDR3 DNA	CDR3 protein	clone size	J gene	D gene	V gene
TGTGCCAGTAGTAAGGGGGAAGTTTCCTACAATGAGCAGTTCTTC	CASSKGEVSYNEQFF	NA	TRBJ2-1	NA	TRBV19
TGTGCCAGCCTCCCGACAGCAACTAATGAAAAACTGTTTTTT	CASLPTATNEKLFF	NA	TRBJ1-4	NA	TRBV19
TGTGCCAGCAGTTTAAAATTGGGGGGTACCAGCCAAGAGACCCAGTACTTC	CASSLKLGGTSQETQYF	NA	TRBJ2-5	NA	TRBV27
TGCGCCAGCAGCGCTAGGGACGGACCCCAGAACACTGAAGCTTTCTTT	CASSARDGPQNTEAFF	NA	TRBJ1-1	NA	TRBV5-1
TGTGCCAGCAGTTCGTCGGGAGGGCTCTACGAGCAGTACTTC	CASSSSGGLYEQYF	NA	TRBJ2-7	TRBD2	TRBV28
TGCGCCAGCAGCTTGGAGGAGTTTTCGGATACGCAGTATTTT	CASSLEEFSDTQYF	NA	TRBJ2-3	NA	TRBV5-1
TGTGCCAGCAGTTATTCTTGGGAGCAGTTCTTC	CASSYSWEQFF	NA	TRBJ2-1	NA	TRBV6-5
TGTGCCAGCAGCGTAGAGGGGGATTGGGACTATGGCTACACCTTC	CASSVEGDWDYGYTF	NA	TRBJ1-2	NA	TRBV9
TGTGCCAGCAGCTTACATTGGGGGGGCATATCCTACGAGCAGTACTTC	CASSLHWGGISYEQYF	once	TRBJ2-7	NA	TRBV11-1
TGTGCCAGCAGTGAATCGCGAGAAGACCGCAATGAGCAGTTCTTC	CASSESREDRNEQFF	NA	TRBJ2-1	NA	TRBV25-1
TGTGCCAGCAGTTTACTAGCGGGAAGCTTAGAGACCCAGTACTTC	CASSLLAGSLETQYF	NA	TRBJ2-5	TRBD2	TRBV28
TGTGCCAGTAGTATAGAGGGGGGTATGAACACTGAAGCTTTCTTT	CASSIEGGMNTEAFF	NA	TRBJ1-1	NA	TRBV19
TGTGCCACCAGCAGTGAGGGAGGGAGTAGCTACGAGCAGTACTTC	CATSSEGGSSYEQYF	NA	TRBJ2-7	TRBD2	TRBV15
TGTGCCAGCAGAAACGGGCCAGGCCAAGAGACCCAGTACTTC	CASRNGPGQETQYF	NA	TRBJ2-5	NA	TRBV5-5
TGCGCCAGCAGCTTGTTAGGACAGGGGGTGTACGAGCAGTACTTC	CASSLLGQGVYEQYF	few	TRBJ2-7	TRBD1	TRBV5-1
TGTGCCAGCAGTTTATTTTCTAGCATTAATGAGCAGTTCTTC	CASSLFSSINEQFF	few	TRBJ2-1	NA	TRBV27
TGTGCCAGCAGCCGTTACGTAAGCACCGGGGAGCTGTTTTTT	CASSRYVSTGELFF	NA	TRBJ2-2	NA	TRBV28
TGTGCCGGGGGGGGAAACACCATATATTTT	CAGGGNTIYF	NA	TRBJ1-3	NA	TRBV28
TGTGCCACCAGCAGAGATCTGGGGAACACCGGGGAGCTGTTTTTT	CATSRDLGNTGELFF	NA	TRBJ2-2	NA	TRBV15
TGTGCCAGTAGTATAGACCTACAGACAACCTACGAGCAGTACTTC	CASSIDLQTTYEQYF	NA	TRBJ2-7	NA	TRBV19
TGTGCCAGCAGCGGGGGACTAGCGACCTCCCCGGGGTACAATGAGCAGTTCTTC	CASSGGLATSPGYNEQFF	NA	TRBJ2-1	TRBD2	TRBV9
TGTGCCACCGACGGGGGGGTGGGTGAAAAACTGTTTTTT	CATDGGVGEKLFF	NA	TRBJ1-4	NA	TRBV19
TGTGCCAGCAGCTTCCACGGGACAAGACCCTACGAGCAGTACTTC	CASSFHGTRPYEQYF	NA	TRBJ2-7	NA	TRBV7-2